The text below deals with one T cell receptor (beta chain). Per the germline V gene, CDR1 is LGHNA and CDR2 is YSLEER. CDR3 length equals 13 residues. The V segment lost 1 base and the J segment 3 bases; nucleotides outside the gene matches: 0. Use of 60 Vbeta and 13 Jbeta primers characterized the PCR. Clones were sequenced by immunoSEQ multiplex PCR, and TCRdb holds only the in-frame ones, with some missing. The sample contains about 160,000 clones, roughly 84% of which appear only once. This sample stems from a study of cytomegalovirus exposure and HLA in healthy donors. Material for sequencing was PBMCs. V is TRBV4-3 and J is TRBJ2-7; TRBD1 matches at 7 bases. The sequence derives from a young man in good health and CMV-seronegative. The CDR3 sequence: CASSQGTGYEQYF. In nucleotides, the CDR3 is TGCGCCAGCAGCCAAGGGACAGGCTACGAGCAGTACTTC.